There are a few counts of the clone carrying this T cell receptor beta chain. Its antigen remains unknown. This sample stems from a study of cytomegalovirus exposure and HLA in healthy donors. This CDR3 is built from 13 residues. V was pared by 6 bases and J by 2 bases, with 8 bases between. CDR1 and CDR2 (germline): MDHEN, SYDVKM. The study, taken as a whole, reports: In an earlier analysis, about 87% or about 30%: the productive usage of most TCR beta V segments. Analyzed later, most CMV-associated TCR beta chains appeared HLA-restricted.

The PCR used 60 Vbeta and 13 Jbeta primers. Sequencing used immunoSEQ multiplex PCR; TCRdb keeps in-frame clones, though not all of them. Here the sample spans approximately 190,000 clones, 82% being singletons. Healthy bone marrow donors made up the donors. This clonotype was sampled from a woman aged 45 to 65 in good health and CMV-seropositive. The chain joins TRBV28 to TRBJ2-1; tentative D call: TRBD2 (5 bases). The source material was PBMCs. CDR3 in amino acids: CASSQEAYNEQFF. CDR3 bases: TGTGCCAGCAGCCAGGAGGCCTACAATGAGCAGTTCTTC. Using reference TRBV28 and TRBJ2-1 for the parts outside the CDR3, the full variable domain is DVKVTQSSRYLVKRTGEKVFLECVQDMDHENMFWYRQDPGLGLRLIYFSYDVKMKEKGDIPEGYSVSREKKERFSLILESASTNQTSMYLCASSQEAYNEQFFGPGTRLTVL.